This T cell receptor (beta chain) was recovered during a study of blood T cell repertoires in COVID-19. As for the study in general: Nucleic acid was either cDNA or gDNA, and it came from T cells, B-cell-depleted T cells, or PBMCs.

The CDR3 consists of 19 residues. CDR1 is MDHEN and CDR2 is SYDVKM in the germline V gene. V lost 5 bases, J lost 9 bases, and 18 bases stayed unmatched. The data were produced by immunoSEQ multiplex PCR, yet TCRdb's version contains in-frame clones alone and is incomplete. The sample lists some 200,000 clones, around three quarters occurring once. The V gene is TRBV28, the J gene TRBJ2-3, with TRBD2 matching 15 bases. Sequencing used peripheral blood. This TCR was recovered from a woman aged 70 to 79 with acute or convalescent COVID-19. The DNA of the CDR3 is TGTGCCAGCAGTCCCGCCGGGACTAGCGGGAGGTTCTCGATGAAGACGCAGTATTTT. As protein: CASSPAGTSGRFSMKTQYF.